The clone carrying this TCR beta chain was recorded at least ten times. What it binds is unknown. This entry is derived from a study of response to subunit inactivated influenza vaccine. Findings and limits, study-wide: It was suggested by the authors that few new T cells are recruited by each seasonal influenza vaccination.

In germline, CDR1 is MNHEY, CDR2 SVGEGT. Deletions cut 6 bases from V and 3 bases from J, with 15 bases between. This CDR3 is built from 14 residues. TCRdb analysed the RT-PCR reads with MiXCR anew, one entry per CDR3 protein. The table includes hundreds of thousands of distinct CDR3 sequences, 15% to 19% detected once. The source of this sequence is a man between 50 and 59 years old who received an inactivated influenza vaccine. This chain uses TRBV6-2 or TRBV6-3 with TRBJ2-7; a weak D match, TRBD1 (6 bases). Sequenced material: PBMCs from blood, taken approximately 13 days after vaccination. CDR3 DNA: TGTGCCAGCAGACACCTATGGACAGACTACGAGCAGTACTTC. This encodes CASRHLWTDYEQYF.